Following are 17 T cell receptor beta chains from one sample sequenced in a study of PD-1 blockade in mismatch repair-deficient tumors. Libraries were prepared by immunoSEQ multiplex PCR; TCRdb keeps only in-frame clonotypes and omits some of them. The data show under 95,000 clones, 65% to 85% seen once. The input for sequencing was peripheral blood, taken 12 weeks after starting pembrolizumab. The receptors were gathered from an adult with mismatch repair-deficient cancer.

The gene calls are TRBV18 and TRBJ2-1, with D hard to call. Trimming took 4 bases from V and 0 from J, leaving 7 bases between them. CDR1 is KGHSH, CDR2 LQKENI, per germline. The CDR3 totals 14 residues. The CDR3 DNA reads TGTGCCAGCTCACAGGAGAGCTCCTACAATGAGCAGTTCTTC. It is translated as CASSQESSYNEQFF.

The chain carries TRBV28 and TRBJ1-5; D may be TRBD1 (6 bases). The germline V gene encodes CDR1 MDHEN and CDR2 SYDVKM. The CDR3 has 14 residues. V lost 8 bases and J lost 5, with 16 bases in between. The CDR3 DNA reads TGTGCCAGCTGGGGGGCTGGGGGGGATCAGCCCCAGCATTTT. Protein: CASWGAGGDQPQHF.

The chain carries TRBV28 and TRBJ1-5, with D unresolved. V lost 2 bases and J lost 8, with 16 bases in between. Germline V CDR1 and CDR2: MDHEN, SYDVKM. The CDR3 contains 15 residues. The DNA of the CDR3 is TGTGCCAGCAGTTTACGGTGGCAGGAGGTAAAGCCCCAGCATTTT. It codes for CASSLRWQEVKPQHF. The entire variable domain, with the rest obtained from reference TRBV28 and TRBJ1-5, is as follows: DVKVTQSSRYLVKRTGEKVFLECVQDMDHENMFWYRQDPGLGLRLIYFSYDVKMKEKGDIPEGYSVSREKKERFSLILESASTNQTSMYLCASSLRWQEVKPQHFGDGTRLSIL.

The V and J genes are TRBV27 and TRBJ2-7, with D maybe TRBD2 (6 bases). With 6 bases removed from V and 2 bases from J, the gap between germline ends came to 14 bases. This CDR3 is 14 amino acids long. Germline V gives CDR1 MNHEY, CDR2 SMNVEV (reference sequence). DNA for the CDR3: TGTGCCAGCAGCACGGGACTGAAAGCCTACGAGCAGTACTTC. As protein: CASSTGLKAYEQYF.

The chain has TRBV5-4 and TRBJ2-6; perhaps D is TRBD1 or TRBD2 (5 bases each). The CDR3 is 15 residues long. From germline, CDR1 is SGHNT and CDR2 YYREEE (reference sequence). Trimming shortened V by 9 bases and J by 0 bases, and 13 bases separated the two germline ends. The CDR3 is CATGRTSSGANVLTF. Here the CDR3 DNA reads TGTGCCACGGGACGCACGAGCTCTGGGGCCAACGTCCTGACTTTC.

The chain combines TRBV5-1 with TRBJ2-1; a possible D gene is TRBD2 (6 bases). The germline V and J ends were trimmed by 4 bases and 10 bases, with 9 bases remaining between them. Germline V gene lookup returns CDR1 SGHRS and CDR2 YFSETQ. The CDR3 length is 11 residues. The CDR3 DNA reads TGCGCCAGCAGCACCGGGAGAGAGCAGTTCTTC. The encoded protein is CASSTGREQFF. Together with reference TRBV5-1 and TRBJ2-1, the CDR3 gives the full variable domain: KAGVTQTPRYLIKTRGQQVTLSCSPISGHRSVSWYQQTPGQGLQFLFEYFSETQRNKGNFPGRFSGRQFSNSRSEMNVSTLELGDSALYLCASSTGREQFFGPGTRLTVL.

V gene TRBV29-1 combines with J gene TRBJ2-4, with D unclear. Germline CDR1 is SQVTM and CDR2 is ANQGSEA. The V end lost 4 bases, the J end lost 1 base, and 8 bases lay between the germline ends. The CDR3 sequence is 13 residues long. The CDR3 here is CSVAGFAKNIQYF. CDR3 sequence (DNA): TGCAGCGTTGCGGGCTTCGCCAAAAACATTCAGTACTTC. Full variable domain (outside the CDR3, taken from reference TRBV29-1 and TRBJ2-4): SAVISQKPSRDICQRGTSLTIQCQVDSQVTMMFWYRQQPGQSLTLIATANQGSEATYESGFVIDKFPISRPNLTFSTLTVSNMSPEDSSIYLCSVAGFAKNIQYFGAGTRLSVL.

The V gene is TRBV6-5, the J gene TRBJ1-3; D uncertain. V lost 0 bases and J 2 bases, leaving 2 bases between the germline ends. From germline, CDR1 is MNHEY and CDR2 SVGAGI. There are 13 residues in the CDR3. CDR3 sequence reads: CASSYSPGNTIYF. The DNA for the CDR3 is TGTGCCAGCAGTTACTCCCCTGGAAACACCATATATTTT.

V and J are TRBV5-4 and TRBJ2-2; the match to TRBD2 covers 8 bases. Germline V CDR1 and CDR2: SGHNT, YYREEE (reference sequence). The CDR3 contains 15 residues. With V trimmed by 4 bases and J by 6 bases, 8 bases remained unmatched. CDR3 amino acids: CASSAPGTSPGELFF. Written as DNA, the CDR3 is TGTGCCAGCAGCGCCCCTGGGACTAGTCCCGGGGAGCTGTTTTTT.

CDR3 region: CASSVDGTGELFF. CDR3 DNA sequence: TGTGCCAGCAGCGTAGACGGGACCGGGGAGCTGTTTTTT. This chain connects TRBV9 to TRBJ2-2; the D is unclear. CDR1 and CDR2 from the germline V gene are SGDLS and YYNGEE. V was pared by 0 bases and J by 5 bases, with 5 bases between. The CDR3 loop spans 13 amino acids.

Regarding this clone: Possible read error: a much larger clone is one base away. V is TRBV5-6 and J is TRBJ2-7, with no clear D. V dropped 1 base and J dropped 3 bases, with 2 bases sitting between them. Per the germline V gene, CDR1 is SGHDT and CDR2 is YYEEEE. This CDR3 comprises 11 residues. CDR3 bases: TGTGCCAGCAGCTTGAACTACGAGCAGTACTTC. Translation: CASSLNYEQYF.

This clone was picked up a small number of times. The chain joins TRBV15 to TRBJ1-1, with D tentatively TRBD1 (6 bases). The CDR3 loop spans 14 amino acids. The germline V and J ends were trimmed by 1 base and 1 base, with 7 bases remaining between them. Germline CDR1 is LNHNV and CDR2 is YYDKDF (reference sequence). CDR3 sequence: CATSRGTENTEAFF. CDR3 DNA: TGTGCCACCAGCAGAGGGACAGAGAACACTGAAGCTTTCTTT.

The rearrangement links TRBV27 to TRBJ2-5; no clear D. The CDR3 is 16 residues long. Trimming removed 3 bases at V and 2 bases at J, with 16 bases between. The germline V gene has CDR1 MNHEY and CDR2 SMNVEV (reference sequence). The CDR3 loop reads CASSLTGWSEQETQYF. CDR3 nucleotide sequence: TGTGCCAGCAGTTTGACGGGTTGGTCAGAACAAGAGACCCAGTACTTC.

The chain joins TRBV6-1 to TRBJ2-1; 11 bases are shared with TRBD2. The CDR3 contains 16 residues. V was pared by 2 bases and J by 3 bases, with 3 bases of the junction left unmatched. The germline V gene encodes CDR1 MNHNS and CDR2 SASEGT. This chain's CDR3 is CASSELAGGIYNEQFF. DNA of the CDR3: TGTGCCAGCAGTGAACTAGCGGGAGGTATCTACAATGAGCAGTTCTTC.

V and J are TRBV5-1 and TRBJ2-2; 12 positions match TRBD2. The CDR3 consists of 18 residues. V dropped 1 base and J dropped 5; count of bases not matched to a gene: 9. Germline V gene lookup returns CDR1 SGHRS and CDR2 YFSETQ. CDR3 nucleotide sequence: TGCGCCAGCAGCTTGACCTCCACGACTAGCGGGAGTACCGGGGAGCTGTTTTTT. Amino acid sequence: CASSLTSTTSGSTGELFF.

As DNA, the CDR3 is TGTGCCAGCAGCTTAGGGGGGTGGGGGGCCCACGAGCAGTACTTC. Translating gives CASSLGGWGAHEQYF. The gene calls are TRBV11-2 and TRBJ2-7, with D possibly being TRBD1 or TRBD2 (6 bases each). This CDR3 is 15 amino acids long. Trimming left V 1 base short and J 5 bases short, with 15 bases between. The V gene's germline CDR1 is SGHAT and CDR2 FQNNGV.

The chain combines TRBV11-1 with TRBJ2-7; D is ambiguous. Between the trimmed V and J ends, which lost 3 bases and 1 base, there was a span of 10 bases. Germline CDR1 is SGHAT and CDR2 is FQDESV (reference sequence). This CDR3 spans 14 amino acids. The CDR3 protein is CASSLKSGSYEQYF. In DNA form, the CDR3 reads TGTGCCAGCAGCTTGAAGTCTGGGTCCTACGAGCAGTACTTC.